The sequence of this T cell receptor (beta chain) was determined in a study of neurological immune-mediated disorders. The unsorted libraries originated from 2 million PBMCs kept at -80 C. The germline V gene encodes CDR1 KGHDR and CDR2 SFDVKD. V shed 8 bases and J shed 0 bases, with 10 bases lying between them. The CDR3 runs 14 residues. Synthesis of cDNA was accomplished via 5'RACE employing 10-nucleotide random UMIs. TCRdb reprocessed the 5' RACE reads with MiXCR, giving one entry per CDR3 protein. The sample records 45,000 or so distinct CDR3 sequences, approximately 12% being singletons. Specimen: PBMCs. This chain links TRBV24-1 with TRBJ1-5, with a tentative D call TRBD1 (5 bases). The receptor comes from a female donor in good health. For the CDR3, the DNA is TGTGCCACCACAGGGCATTATAGCAATCAGCCCCAGCATTTT. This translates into CATTGHYSNQPQHF.